These 29 T cell receptor beta chains were sequenced from one sample in a study of cytomegalovirus exposure and HLA in healthy donors. Vbeta (60) and Jbeta (13) primers were used in the PCR. Sequencing used immunoSEQ multiplex PCR; TCRdb keeps in-frame clones, though not all of them. This listing includes 100,000 to 150,000 clones. The source material was PBMCs. These receptors all stem from a man aged 40-49 years in good health and CMV-seronegative.

The chain recombines TRBV5-1 with TRBJ2-3; 7 bases align to TRBD2. Germline CDR1 SGHRS, CDR2 YFSETQ. CDR3 length: 15 amino acids. Trimming at V came to 7 bases and at J to 2 bases, leaving 10 bases not matched to a gene. The CDR3 coding sequence is TGCGCCAGCTCGTTGGGGGGGATACTCACAGATACGCAGTATTTT. It translates to CASSLGGILTDTQYF.

Turning to this clone: Other nucleotide sequences in the sample specify the same CDR3. The rearrangement links TRBV7-9 to TRBJ2-3, with D perhaps TRBD2 (6 bases). This CDR3 has 15 residues. V was clipped by 0 bases and J by 0 bases, with 7 bases between them. CDR1 and CDR2 from the germline V gene are SEHNR and FQNEAQ (reference sequence). CDR3 DNA: TGTGCCAGCAGCTTAGCCAGCGGGAGCACAGATACGCAGTATTTT. Translated, it gives CASSLASGSTDTQYF.

This rearrangement joins TRBV11-2 to TRBJ1-2; D might be TRBD1 (5 bases). Trimming left V 3 bases short and J 8 bases short, with 10 bases between. There are 12 residues in the CDR3. Looked up from germline, CDR1 is SGHAT and CDR2 is FQNNGV. CDR3 loop: CASSFSGQGYTF. The DNA of the CDR3 is TGTGCCAGCAGCTTCTCAGGGCAAGGCTACACCTTC.

The V gene is TRBV29-1, the J gene TRBJ2-3; no definite D call. The CDR3 is made up of 12 amino acids. Trimming removed 5 bases at V and 0 bases at J, with 6 bases between. Germline assignment: CDR1 SQVTM and CDR2 ANQGSEA. CDR3 DNA: TGCAGCGTTTCTCTGAGCACAGATACGCAGTATTTT. This codes for CSVSLSTDTQYF.

The gene calls are TRBV25-1 and TRBJ2-7; 7 bases are a match to TRBD1. Germline CDR1 reads MGHDK; CDR2 reads SYGVNS. CDR3 length: 17 residues. Trimming at V came to 3 bases and at J to 3 bases, leaving 14 bases not matched to a gene. CDR3 DNA: TGTGCCAGCAGTGACACCTGGGGCAGGGGGACCTACTACGAGCAGTACTTC. As protein: CASSDTWGRGTYYEQYF.

The chain has TRBV19 and TRBJ1-1; maybe TRBD1 (6 bases). The CDR3 has 15 amino acids. Between the trimmed V and J ends, which lost 4 bases and 0 bases, there was a span of 12 bases. Germline V gene data show CDR1 as LNHDA and CDR2 as SQIVND (reference sequence). Here the CDR3 DNA reads TGTGCCAGTAGTACGCCACAGGGTATGAACACTGAAGCTTTCTTT. This sequence encodes CASSTPQGMNTEAFF. The full variable domain, its missing parts supplied by reference TRBV19 and TRBJ1-1, is DGGITQSPKYLFRKEGQNVTLSCEQNLNHDAMYWYRQDPGQGLRLIYYSQIVNDFQKGDIAEGYSVSREKKESFPLTVTSAQKNPTAFYLCASSTPQGMNTEAFFGQGTRLTVV.

J is TRBJ1-1 and V is TRBV11-3; D is ambiguous. CDR1 is SGHNT and CDR2 is YENEEA in the germline V gene. The CDR3 covers 12 residues. The V gene lost 1 base and the J gene lost 11 bases, with 11 bases spanning the gap. The CDR3 spells CASSLAGEGAFF. Written as DNA, the CDR3 is TGTGCCAGCAGCTTAGCGGGTGAGGGCGCTTTCTTT.

Here the CDR3 DNA reads TGTGCCAGCAGTTTCCTCAGGAGGGCCAACGAGCAGTACTTC. Its protein is CASSFLRRANEQYF. This chain links TRBV6-5 with TRBJ2-7; maybe TRBD2 (6 bases). The V gene lost 4 bases and the J gene lost 5 bases, with 15 bases spanning the gap. The CDR3 length is 14 residues. Germline CDR1 and CDR2: MNHEY and SVGAGI.

The genes are TRBV19 and TRBJ2-1; weak D call: TRBD2 (5 bases). The CDR3 covers 15 residues. Per germline, CDR1 LNHDA and CDR2 SQIVND (reference sequence). Trimming removed 1 base from V and 0 bases from J, with 7 bases in between. Here the CDR3 reads CASSIGGISYNEQFF. The CDR3, as DNA: TGTGCCAGTAGTATAGGAGGGATCTCCTACAATGAGCAGTTCTTC.

The genes are TRBV9 and TRBJ2-3; a weak D match, TRBD2 (6 bases). Germline CDR1 and CDR2: SGDLS and YYNGEE. This CDR3 spans 14 amino acids. Trimming cost V 0 bases and J 4 bases, with 9 bases left between them. The CDR3 nucleotides are TGTGCCAGCAGCGTAGTCCCGGGAGCAGATACGCAGTATTTT. Translating gives CASSVVPGADTQYF.

The chain employs TRBV4-2 and TRBJ1-4; 9 positions agree with TRBD1. J was trimmed by 4 bases and V by 0 bases; bases with no gene match: 0. From germline, CDR1 is LGHNA and CDR2 YNFKEQ. The CDR3 is 15 amino acids. CDR3 sequence: CASSQEDRGNEKLFF. In DNA form, the CDR3 reads TGTGCCAGCAGCCAAGAGGACAGGGGTAATGAAAAACTGTTTTTT.

The V and J genes are TRBV18 and TRBJ2-3; no definite D call. This CDR3 is built from 15 residues. Trimming took off 2 bases at V and 2 bases at J, with 11 bases between the two ends. The germline CDR1 and CDR2 sequences are KGHSH and LQKENI. CDR3 sequence reads: CASSPTVSITDTQYF. CDR3 coding DNA: TGTGCCAGCTCACCAACGGTATCGATCACAGATACGCAGTATTTT.

V and J are TRBV11-1 and TRBJ2-7, with D perhaps TRBD2 (5 bases). With 4 bases removed from V and 7 bases from J, the gap between germline ends came to 23 bases. Germline-derived CDR1 and CDR2 are SGHAT and FQDESV (reference sequence). CDR3 length: 16 residues. The CDR3 loop reads CASSSYVRTVSGEQYF. Written as DNA, the CDR3 is TGTGCCAGCAGCTCTTACGTCCGTACTGTTTCGGGGGAGCAGTACTTC.

The chain has TRBV5-5 and TRBJ1-1; 9 nucleotides agree with TRBD1. CDR3 length: 16 amino acids. V shed 1 base and J 0 bases; nucleotides not matched to a gene: 4. Germline V CDR1 and CDR2: SGHKS, YYEKEE (reference sequence). CDR3: CASSLRTGDMNTEAFF. The CDR3 bases are TGTGCCAGCAGCTTGAGGACAGGGGACATGAACACTGAAGCTTTCTTT.

CDR3 sequence (DNA): TGTGCCAGCAGTTACTTTGGGACAGCCGGGGAGCTGTTTTTT. Its protein product is CASSYFGTAGELFF. This sequence joins TRBV6-6 and TRBJ2-2, with TRBD1 matching 7 bases. CDR1 is MNHNY and CDR2 is SVGAGI in the germline V gene (reference sequence). This CDR3 comprises 14 residues. V gave up 1 base and J gave up 6 bases; unmatched junction bases: 2.

The rearrangement joins TRBV5-1 to TRBJ2-7; TRBD1 agrees at 11 bases. CDR3 size: 18 residues. CDR1 is SGHRS, CDR2 YFSETQ, per germline. The J segment lost 0 bases and the V segment lost 0 bases, leaving 8 bases of the junction unmatched. As DNA, the CDR3 is TGCGCCAGCAGCTTGGGGACAGGGGGCGGACGGAGCTCCTACGAGCAGTACTTC. It encodes CASSLGTGGGRSSYEQYF.

V is TRBV11-1 and J is TRBJ2-4; D may be TRBD2 (5 bases). Germline CDR1 SGHAT, CDR2 FQDESV (reference sequence). V dropped 2 bases and J dropped 7 bases, with 9 bases sitting between them. The CDR3 is 13 residues long. This chain's CDR3 is CASSLTGDNIQYF. As DNA, the CDR3 is TGTGCCAGCAGCTTAACCGGGGATAACATTCAGTACTTC.

The chain has TRBV6-1 and TRBJ1-4; D gene uncertain. This CDR3 spans 12 amino acids. The germline V gene has CDR1 MNHNS and CDR2 SASEGT. Trimming took 7 bases from V and 8 from J, leaving 11 bases between them. The chain's CDR3 is CASKRHLEKLFF. The CDR3 coding sequence is TGTGCCAGCAAGCGTCATCTCGAAAAACTGTTTTTT.

This chain uses TRBV5-1 with TRBJ2-5, with 7 bases matching TRBD1. With V trimmed by 0 bases and J by 4 bases, 9 bases remained unmatched. CDR1 SGHRS and CDR2 YFSETQ come from the germline V gene. The CDR3 covers 16 residues. In nucleotides, the CDR3 is TGCGCCAGCAGCTTGGAAGGCAGGGGGAAAACAGAGACCCAGTACTTC. Its protein product is CASSLEGRGKTETQYF.

CDR3 sequence (DNA): TGTGCCAGCAGTTACTCAGGAGCAAGCGGAGAGACCCAGTACTTC. Residues: CASSYSGASGETQYF. This rearrangement joins TRBV6-6 to TRBJ2-5; TRBD2 might be the D (5 bases). Germline CDR1 MNHNY, CDR2 SVGAGI (reference sequence). Trimming left V 0 bases short and J 4 bases short, with 12 bases between. This CDR3 region has 15 residues.

The chain couples TRBV5-1 to TRBJ2-5; 11 nucleotides match TRBD2. V gave up 4 bases and J gave up 5 bases; unmatched junction bases: 7. Germline-derived CDR1 and CDR2 are SGHRS and YFSETQ. The CDR3 length is 15 residues. The CDR3 reads CASSITSGSRETQYF. The CDR3 DNA sequence: TGCGCCAGCAGCATAACTAGCGGGAGTCGGGAGACCCAGTACTTC.

The chain joins TRBV7-9 to TRBJ1-2, with 7 positions matching TRBD1. Unmatched junction bases numbered 9, after V lost 5 bases and J lost 12 bases. From germline, CDR1 is SEHNR and CDR2 FQNEAQ (reference sequence). This CDR3 is built from 12 residues. The chain's CDR3 is CASSREQGSHTF. The CDR3 DNA reads TGTGCCAGCAGCCGAGAACAGGGGAGCCACACCTTC.

This rearrangement joins TRBV19 to TRBJ2-2; D not resolved. The CDR3 is 20 amino acids. Trimming shortened V by 1 base and J by 0 bases, and 21 bases separated the two germline ends. The germline gives CDR1 LNHDA, CDR2 SQIVND (reference sequence). CDR3: CASSIGIPPPLKPNTGELFF. The CDR3, as DNA: TGTGCCAGTAGTATAGGTATCCCGCCTCCCCTAAAACCGAACACCGGGGAGCTGTTTTTT.

Written as DNA, the CDR3 is TGTGCCAGCAGCCGGCTGAGGGCCCAAGAGACCCAGTACTTC. This encodes CASSRLRAQETQYF. The chain couples TRBV5-6 to TRBJ2-5; weak D call: TRBD2 (5 bases). This CDR3 spans 14 amino acids. Germline CDR1 SGHDT, CDR2 YYEEEE. Trimming shortened V by 4 bases and J by 1 base, and 11 bases separated the two germline ends.

This chain uses TRBV2 with TRBJ2-7; 12 positions match TRBD1. This CDR3 comprises 16 residues. Losses at the gene ends were 7 bases for V and 6 bases for J; bases not matched to a gene: 13. Germline-derived CDR1 and CDR2 are SNHLY and FYNNEI. CDR3 sequence: CASKGTPGQGAVEQYF. The CDR3 DNA reads TGTGCCAGCAAGGGGACGCCGGGACAGGGGGCCGTCGAGCAGTACTTC.

CDR3 sequence: CASSEAGSAAQETQYF. The CDR3 DNA sequence: TGTGCCAGTAGCGAGGCAGGGTCGGCGGCCCAAGAGACCCAGTACTTC. V usage is TRBV19 and J usage is TRBJ2-5; possibly TRBD1 for D (5 bases). Between the trimmed V and J ends, which lost 6 bases and 1 base, there was a span of 18 bases. CDR1 LNHDA and CDR2 SQIVND come from the germline V gene (reference sequence). The CDR3 has 16 amino acids. Using reference TRBV19 and TRBJ2-5 for the parts outside the CDR3, the full variable domain is DGGITQSPKYLFRKEGQNVTLSCEQNLNHDAMYWYRQDPGQGLRLIYYSQIVNDFQKGDIAEGYSVSREKKESFPLTVTSAQKNPTAFYLCASSEAGSAAQETQYFGPGTRLLVL.

Here the CDR3 DNA reads TGTGCCAGCAGCTTACGGGGGGAAGAGACCCAGTACTTC. Translated, it gives CASSLRGEETQYF. The genes are TRBV7-8 and TRBJ2-5, with 7 bases identical to TRBD2. The CDR3 covers 13 residues. CDR1 is SGHVS, CDR2 FQNEAQ, per germline. The V segment lost 2 bases and the J segment 3 bases; nucleotides outside the gene matches: 0.

A note on this clone: Other DNA sequences of this sample code for an identical CDR3. V is TRBV11-2 and J is TRBJ1-1; TRBD1 aligns across 7 bases. V shed 4 bases, J shed 4 bases, and the junction held 3 bases outside the gene matches. Per the germline V gene, CDR1 is SGHAT and CDR2 is FQNNGV. This CDR3 region has 13 residues. The CDR3 DNA sequence: TGTGCCAGCAGCTCGGACAGGCGCACTGAAGCTTTCTTT. Protein sequence: CASSSDRRTEAFF.

The chain is built from TRBV5-4 and TRBJ1-1; D is unresolved. V was pared by 1 base and J by 1 base, with 8 bases between. The CDR3 runs to 14 residues. Germline CDR1 and CDR2: SGHNT and YYREEE (reference sequence). This CDR3 is CASSLTVGNTEAFF. CDR3 sequence (DNA): TGTGCCAGCAGCTTGACAGTTGGGAACACTGAAGCTTTCTTT.